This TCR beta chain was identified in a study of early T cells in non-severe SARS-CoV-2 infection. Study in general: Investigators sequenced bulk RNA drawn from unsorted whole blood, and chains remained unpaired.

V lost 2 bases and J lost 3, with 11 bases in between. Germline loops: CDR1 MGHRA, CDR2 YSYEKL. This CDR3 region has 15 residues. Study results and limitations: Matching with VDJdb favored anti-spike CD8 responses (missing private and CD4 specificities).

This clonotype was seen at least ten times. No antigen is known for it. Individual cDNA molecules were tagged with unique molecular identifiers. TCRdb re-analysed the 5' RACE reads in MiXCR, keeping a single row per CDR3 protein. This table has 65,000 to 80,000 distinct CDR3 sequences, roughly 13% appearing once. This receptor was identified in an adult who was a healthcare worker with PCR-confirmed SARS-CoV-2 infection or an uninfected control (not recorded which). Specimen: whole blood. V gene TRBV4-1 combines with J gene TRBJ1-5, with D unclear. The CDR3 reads CASSQPPGSNQPQHF. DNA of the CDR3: TGCGCCAGCAGCCAACCCCCGGGATCCAATCAGCCCCAGCATTTT.